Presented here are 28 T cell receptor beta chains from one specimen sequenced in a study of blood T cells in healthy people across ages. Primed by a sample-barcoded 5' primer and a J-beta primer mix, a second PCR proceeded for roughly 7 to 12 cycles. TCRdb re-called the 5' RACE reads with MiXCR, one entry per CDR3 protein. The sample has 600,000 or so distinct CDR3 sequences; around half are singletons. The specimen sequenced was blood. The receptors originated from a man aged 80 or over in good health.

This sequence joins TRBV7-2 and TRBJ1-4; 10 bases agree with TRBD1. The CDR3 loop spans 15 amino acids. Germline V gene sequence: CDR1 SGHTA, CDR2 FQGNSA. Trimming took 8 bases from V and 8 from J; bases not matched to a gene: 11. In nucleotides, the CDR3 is TGTGCCAGCTCCCGCGTGGGACAGGGGAGGGAAAAACTGTTTTTT. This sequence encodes CASSRVGQGREKLFF.

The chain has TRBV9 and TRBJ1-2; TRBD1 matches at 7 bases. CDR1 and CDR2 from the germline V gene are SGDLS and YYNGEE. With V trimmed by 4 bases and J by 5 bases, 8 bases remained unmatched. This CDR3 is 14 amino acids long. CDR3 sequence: CASSPGTQGYGYTF. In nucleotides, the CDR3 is TGTGCCAGCAGCCCCGGGACACAGGGGTATGGCTACACCTTC.

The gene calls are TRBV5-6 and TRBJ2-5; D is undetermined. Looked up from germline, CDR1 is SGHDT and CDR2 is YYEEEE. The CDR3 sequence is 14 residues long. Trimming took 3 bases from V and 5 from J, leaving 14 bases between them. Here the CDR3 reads CASSSRVAFETQYF. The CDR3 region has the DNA TGTGCCAGCAGCTCAAGGGTTGCGTTTGAGACCCAGTACTTC.

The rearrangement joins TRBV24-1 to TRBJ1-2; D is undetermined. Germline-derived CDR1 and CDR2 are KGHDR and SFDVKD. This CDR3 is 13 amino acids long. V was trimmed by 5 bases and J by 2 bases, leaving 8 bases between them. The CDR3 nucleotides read TGTGCCACCAGTGCAGACGGAAACTATGGCTACACCTTC. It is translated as CATSADGNYGYTF.

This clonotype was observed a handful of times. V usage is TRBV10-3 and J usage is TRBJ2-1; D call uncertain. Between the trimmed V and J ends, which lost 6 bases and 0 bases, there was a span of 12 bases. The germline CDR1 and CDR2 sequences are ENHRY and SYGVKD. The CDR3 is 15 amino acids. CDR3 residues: CAIRGLSSSYNEQFF. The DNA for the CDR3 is TGTGCCATCAGGGGCCTGTCTTCCTCCTACAATGAGCAGTTCTTC.

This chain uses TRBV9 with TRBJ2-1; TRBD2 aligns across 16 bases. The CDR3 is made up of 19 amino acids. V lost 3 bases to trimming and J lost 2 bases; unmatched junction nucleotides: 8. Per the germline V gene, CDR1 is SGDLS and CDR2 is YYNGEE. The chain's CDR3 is CASSAPGTSGRAAYNEQFF. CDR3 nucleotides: TGTGCCAGCAGCGCCCCCGGGACTAGCGGGAGGGCGGCCTACAATGAGCAGTTCTTC.

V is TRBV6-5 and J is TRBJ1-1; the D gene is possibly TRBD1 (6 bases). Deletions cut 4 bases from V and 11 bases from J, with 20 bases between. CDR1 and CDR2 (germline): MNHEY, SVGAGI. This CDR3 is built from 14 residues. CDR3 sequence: CASSSPKQGYVAFF. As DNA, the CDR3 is TGTGCCAGCAGTTCCCCCAAACAGGGTTATGTGGCTTTCTTT.

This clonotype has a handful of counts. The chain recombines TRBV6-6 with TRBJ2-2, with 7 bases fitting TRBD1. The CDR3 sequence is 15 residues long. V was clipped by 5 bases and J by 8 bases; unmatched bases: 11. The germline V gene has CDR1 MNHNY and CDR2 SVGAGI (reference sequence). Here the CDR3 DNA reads TGTGCCAGCAGTCGACAGGGAACCCAGCGTGGGGAGCTGTTTTTT. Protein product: CASSRQGTQRGELFF.

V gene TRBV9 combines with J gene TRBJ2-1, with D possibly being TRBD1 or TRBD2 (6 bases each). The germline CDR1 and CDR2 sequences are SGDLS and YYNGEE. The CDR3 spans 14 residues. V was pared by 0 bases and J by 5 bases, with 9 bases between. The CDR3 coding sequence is TGTGCCAGCAGCGTAGGGGGGGCACACAATGAGCAGTTCTTC. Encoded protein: CASSVGGAHNEQFF.

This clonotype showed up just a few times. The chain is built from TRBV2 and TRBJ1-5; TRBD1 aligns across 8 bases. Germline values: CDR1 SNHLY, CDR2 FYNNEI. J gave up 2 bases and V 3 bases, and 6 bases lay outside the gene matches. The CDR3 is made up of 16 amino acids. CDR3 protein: CASSDSGGFGNQPQHF. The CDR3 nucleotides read TGTGCCAGCAGTGATTCAGGGGGCTTCGGCAATCAGCCCCAGCATTTT.

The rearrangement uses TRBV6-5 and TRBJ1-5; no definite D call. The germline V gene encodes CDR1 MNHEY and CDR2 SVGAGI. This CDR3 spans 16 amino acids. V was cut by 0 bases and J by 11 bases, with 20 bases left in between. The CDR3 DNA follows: TGTGCCAGCAGTTACTCGATGGCTGGGAGGACCGGTTCCCAGCATTTT. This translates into CASSYSMAGRTGSQHF.

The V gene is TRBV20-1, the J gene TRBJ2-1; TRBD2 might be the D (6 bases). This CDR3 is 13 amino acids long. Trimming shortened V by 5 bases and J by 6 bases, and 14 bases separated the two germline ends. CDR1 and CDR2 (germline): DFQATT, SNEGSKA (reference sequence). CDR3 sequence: CSASGTGLNEQFF. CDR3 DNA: TGCAGTGCTTCCGGGACTGGCCTCAATGAGCAGTTCTTC.

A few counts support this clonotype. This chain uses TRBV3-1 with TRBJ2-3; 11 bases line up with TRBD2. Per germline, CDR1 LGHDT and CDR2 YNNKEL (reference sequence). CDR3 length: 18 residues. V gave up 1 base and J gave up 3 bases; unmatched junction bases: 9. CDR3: CASSQGIVGTSGTDTQYF. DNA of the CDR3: TGTGCCAGCAGCCAAGGTATCGTCGGGACTAGCGGAACAGATACGCAGTATTTT.

The CDR3 loop reads CSVAGRNTQYF. CDR3 nucleotides: TGCAGCGTGGCAGGGAGAAATACGCAGTATTTT. The V gene is TRBV29-1, the J gene TRBJ2-3; D possibly uses TRBD1 or TRBD2 (5 bases each). The CDR3 covers 11 residues. CDR1 and CDR2 (germline): SQVTM, ANQGSEA. V shed 6 bases and J shed 7 bases, with 11 bases lying between them.

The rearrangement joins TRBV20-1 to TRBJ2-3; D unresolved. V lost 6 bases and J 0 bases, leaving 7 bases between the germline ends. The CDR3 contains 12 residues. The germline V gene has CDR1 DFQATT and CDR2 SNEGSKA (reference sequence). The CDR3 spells CSAPPSTDTQYF. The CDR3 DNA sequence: TGCAGTGCCCCCCCCAGCACAGATACGCAGTATTTT.

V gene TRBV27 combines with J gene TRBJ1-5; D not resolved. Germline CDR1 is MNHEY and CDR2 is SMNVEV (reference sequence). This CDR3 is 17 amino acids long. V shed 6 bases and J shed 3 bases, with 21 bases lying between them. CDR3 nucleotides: TGTGCCAGCAGACCTGGGTACTCCTTAGTAGACAATCAGCCCCAGCATTTT. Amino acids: CASRPGYSLVDNQPQHF.

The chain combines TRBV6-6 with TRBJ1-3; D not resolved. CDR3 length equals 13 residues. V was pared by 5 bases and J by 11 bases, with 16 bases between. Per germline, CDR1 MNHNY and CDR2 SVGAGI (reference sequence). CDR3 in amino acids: CASSAQPWRPIYF. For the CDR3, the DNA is TGTGCCAGCAGTGCCCAGCCCTGGCGGCCCATATATTTT.

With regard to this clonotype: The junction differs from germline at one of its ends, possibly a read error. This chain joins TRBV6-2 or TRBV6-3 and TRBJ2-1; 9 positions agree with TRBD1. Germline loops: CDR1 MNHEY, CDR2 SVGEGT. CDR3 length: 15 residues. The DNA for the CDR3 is TGTGCCGGCAGTTACAAGGGACAGGGAGGCAATGAGCAGTTCTTC. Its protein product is CAGSYKGQGGNEQFF.

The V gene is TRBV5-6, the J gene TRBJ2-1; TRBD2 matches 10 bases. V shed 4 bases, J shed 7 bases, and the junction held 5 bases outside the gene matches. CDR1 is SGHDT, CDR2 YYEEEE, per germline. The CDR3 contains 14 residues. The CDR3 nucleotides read TGTGCCAGCAGCCATGGGACTAGCGAAAATGAGCAGTTCTTC. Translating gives CASSHGTSENEQFF.

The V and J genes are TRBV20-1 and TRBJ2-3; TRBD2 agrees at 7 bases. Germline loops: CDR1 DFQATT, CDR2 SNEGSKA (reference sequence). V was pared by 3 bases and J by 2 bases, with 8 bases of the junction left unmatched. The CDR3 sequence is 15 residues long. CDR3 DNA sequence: TGCAGTGCTAGGGTCCTAGCGGTCGTCACAGATACGCAGTATTTT. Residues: CSARVLAVVTDTQYF.

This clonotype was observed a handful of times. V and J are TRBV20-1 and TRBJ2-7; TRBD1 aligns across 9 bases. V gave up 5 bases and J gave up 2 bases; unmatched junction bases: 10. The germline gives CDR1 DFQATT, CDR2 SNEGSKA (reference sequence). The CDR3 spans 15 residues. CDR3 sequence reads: CSAYNTGTGTYEQYF. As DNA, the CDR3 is TGCAGTGCTTATAATACCGGGACAGGGACCTACGAGCAGTACTTC.

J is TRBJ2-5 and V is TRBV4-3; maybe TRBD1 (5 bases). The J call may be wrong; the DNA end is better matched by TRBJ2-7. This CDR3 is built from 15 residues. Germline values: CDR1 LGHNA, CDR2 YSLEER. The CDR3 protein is CASSQDQGMDREQYF. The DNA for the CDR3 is TGCGCCAGCAGCCAAGACCAGGGTATGGACCGCGAGCAGTACTTC.

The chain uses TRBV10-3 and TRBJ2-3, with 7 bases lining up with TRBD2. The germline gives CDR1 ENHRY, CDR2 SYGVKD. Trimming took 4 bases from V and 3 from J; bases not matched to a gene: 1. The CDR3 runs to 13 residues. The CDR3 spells CAISGGRTDTQYF. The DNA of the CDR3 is TGTGCCATCAGTGGCGGGAGAACAGATACGCAGTATTTT.

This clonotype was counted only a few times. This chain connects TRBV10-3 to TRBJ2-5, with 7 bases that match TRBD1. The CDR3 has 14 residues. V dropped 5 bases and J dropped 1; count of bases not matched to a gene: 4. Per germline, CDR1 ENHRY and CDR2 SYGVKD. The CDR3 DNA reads TGTGCCATCAGTTCGACAGGGTTCCAAGAGACCCAGTACTTC. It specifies CAISSTGFQETQYF.

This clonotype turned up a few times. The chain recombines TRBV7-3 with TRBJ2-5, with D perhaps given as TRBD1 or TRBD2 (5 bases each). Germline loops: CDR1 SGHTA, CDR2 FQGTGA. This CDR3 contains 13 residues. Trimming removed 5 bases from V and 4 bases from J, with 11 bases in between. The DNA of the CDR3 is TGTGCCAGCAGCCCGGGACCATCAGAGACCCAGTACTTC. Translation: CASSPGPSETQYF.

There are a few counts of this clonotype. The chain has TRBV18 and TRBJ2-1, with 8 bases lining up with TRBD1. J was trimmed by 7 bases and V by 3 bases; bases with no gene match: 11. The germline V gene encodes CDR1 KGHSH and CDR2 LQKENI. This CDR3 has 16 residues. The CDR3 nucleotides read TGTGCCAGCTCACCTTCAGGGACAGGCAGGGGGAATGAGCAGTTCTTC. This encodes CASSPSGTGRGNEQFF.

The CDR3 bases are TGTGCCAGCAGCTTAGTCCCCTACGCGGGGCAAGAGACCCAGTACTTC. This translates into CASSLVPYAGQETQYF. The gene calls are TRBV11-2 and TRBJ2-5, with a possible D match to TRBD2 (6 bases). Germline CDR1 reads SGHAT; CDR2 reads FQNNGV. This CDR3 spans 16 amino acids. Trimming left V 1 base short and J 2 bases short, with 14 bases between.

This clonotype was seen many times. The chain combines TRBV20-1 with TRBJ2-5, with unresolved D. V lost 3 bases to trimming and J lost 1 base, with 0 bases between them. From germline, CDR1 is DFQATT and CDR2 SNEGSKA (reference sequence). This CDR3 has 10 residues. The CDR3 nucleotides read TGCAGTGCTAGCCAAGAGACCCAGTACTTC. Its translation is CSASQETQYF.